This T cell receptor beta chain is from a study of beta chain features in type 1 diabetes. Every isolated RNA sample was fully reverse transcribed, so sequencing captured expressed TCRB transcripts. Profiling relied on immunoSEQ multiplex PCR, and the TCRdb table lists in-frame clones only, not all of them. Of over 100,000 clones listed, 40% are singletons. General study points: Moderate yet significant TCRB CDR3 shortening was seen in Type 1 diabetes patients in all four CD4+ subsets. For patients, the naive, central memory and Treg TCRB repertoires appeared more alike than for healthy donors. Type 1 diabetes patients had fewer VDJ junction insertions and more deletions.

This CDR3 is 15 amino acids long. From germline, CDR1 is SGHVS and CDR2 FQNEAQ. The V and J ends lost 2 bases and 9 bases, in that order; junction bases with no gene match: 6. A word on this clone: The antigen remains unidentified.

The V call is TRBV7-8, the J call TRBJ2-1; 11 bases map to TRBD2. The receptor comes from a woman between 18 and 29 years old in good health. Source material: stem cell memory CD4+ T cells from blood. This CDR3 is CASSLLAGGPGEQFF. CDR3 coding DNA: TGTGCCAGCAGCTTATTAGCGGGAGGGCCGGGTGAGCAGTTCTTC.